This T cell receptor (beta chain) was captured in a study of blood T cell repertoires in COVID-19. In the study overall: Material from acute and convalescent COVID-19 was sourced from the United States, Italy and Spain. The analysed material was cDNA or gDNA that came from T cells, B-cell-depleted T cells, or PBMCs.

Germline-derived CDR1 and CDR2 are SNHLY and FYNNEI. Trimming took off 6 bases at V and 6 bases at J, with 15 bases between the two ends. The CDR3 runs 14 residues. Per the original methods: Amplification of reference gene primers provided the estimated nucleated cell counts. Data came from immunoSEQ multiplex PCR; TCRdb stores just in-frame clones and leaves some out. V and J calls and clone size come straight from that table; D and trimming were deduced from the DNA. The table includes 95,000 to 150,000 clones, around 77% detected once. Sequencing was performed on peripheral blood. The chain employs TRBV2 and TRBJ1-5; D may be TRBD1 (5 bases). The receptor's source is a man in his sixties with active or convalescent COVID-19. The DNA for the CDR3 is TGTGCCAGCAGAGGGGACTCGAACGGTCAGCCCCAGCATTTT. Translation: CASRGDSNGQPQHF.